A single T cell receptor (beta chain) is shown here with its context. Its antigen is unknown. Treatment defined: some 20 received Ad26.COV2.S at low or high dose, single or two shots; 5 received placebo; per-sample allocation not given. Sampling was done on day 63 after the first vaccine or placebo injection. Donation came from an adult in Boston who was aged 18-55 years. Wuhan-strain spike was delivered by a replication-incompetent Ad26 vector. Germline loops: CDR1 LNHDA, CDR2 SQIVND (reference sequence). This CDR3 is 12 amino acids long. V dropped 9 bases and J dropped 9 bases, with 17 bases sitting between them. Assay used: immunoSEQ multiplex PCR; TCRdb lists only in-frame clones, some missing. The sample has roughly 350,000 clones; 75% to 90% are singletons. This sample is part of a study of Ad26.COV2.S vaccination and SARS-CoV-2 variants. Study-wide results and limits: Researchers reported similar non-spike TCR breadth in vaccine and placebo recipients. Total responses of T cells may have been underestimated by the analyses of TCR breadth and depth.

J is TRBJ1-1 and V is TRBV19; D might be TRBD1 (5 bases). Sequences were derived from peripheral blood, sampled in a trial of Ad26.COV2.S vaccine versus placebo. The clonotype was recovered from a person between 18 and 65 years old who received the Ad26.COV2.S COVID-19 vaccine or a placebo. For the CDR3, the DNA is TGTGCCAGCGGGACGAGGGTCGCAAAAGCTTTCTTT. It codes for CASGTRVAKAFF.